A selection of T cell receptor beta chains follows, all from one sample in a study of T cell responses to AZD1222 COVID-19 vaccine. Data came from immunoSEQ multiplex PCR; TCRdb stores just in-frame clones and leaves some out. The table lists roughly 130,000 clones, 88% of them singletons. This specimen consisted of peripheral blood, obtained on day 0 of AZD1222 vaccination. These TCRs come from an adult in good health. Both conserved end residues are part of each CDR3. A D gene is named only where the DNA matches it firmly. Rows give clone size only sometimes, using once, few, many, or a class for an expanded clone.

j_gene,d_gene,v_gene,abundance,CDR3aa,CDR3nt
TRBJ2-2,.,TRBV11-2,.,CASSLGLMSGELFF,TGTGCCAGCAGCTTAGGCTTAATGAGCGGGGAGCTGTTTTTT
TRBJ1-2,TRBD1,TRBV12-3/TRBV12-4,.,CASSRDSYGYTF,TGTGCCAGCAGTCGGGACAGCTATGGCTACACCTTC
TRBJ2-7,TRBD2,TRBV5-1,.,CASSSVAGGYEQYF,TGCGCCAGCAGCTCCGTTGCGGGGGGATACGAGCAGTACTTC
TRBJ2-5,.,TRBV9,.,CASTTAGRETQYF,TGTGCCAGCACTACGGCAGGAAGGGAGACCCAGTACTTC
TRBJ1-2,.,TRBV6-6,.,CASRETLNYGYTF,TGTGCCAGCAGAGAGACACTGAACTATGGCTACACCTTC
TRBJ2-2,TRBD2,TRBV30,.,CAWTRGGPIGELFF,TGTGCCTGGACTCGGGGGGGCCCGATCGGGGAGCTGTTTTTT
TRBJ1-4,.,TRBV5-4,few,CASSRGDNEKLFF,TGTGCCAGCAGCAGGGGGGATAATGAAAAACTGTTTTTT
TRBJ2-3,TRBD2,TRBV12-5,.,CASGLDLTSGGAPDTQYF,TGTGCTAGTGGTTTGGACCTCACTAGCGGGGGGGCCCCCGATACGCAGTATTTT
TRBJ1-3,.,TRBV25-1,.,CASRGRVSGNTIYF,TGTGCCAGCAGGGGGAGGGTCTCTGGAAACACCATATATTTT
TRBJ2-5,.,TRBV3-1/TRBV3-2,.,CASSQDKNLQETQYF,TGTGCCAGCAGCCAAGATAAGAACCTCCAGGAGACCCAGTACTTC
TRBJ1-2,TRBD1,TRBV29-1,.,CSVEKGQGGYGYTF,TGCAGCGTTGAAAAGGGACAGGGTGGCTATGGCTACACCTTC
TRBJ2-7,TRBD2,TRBV5-4,.,CASSLGASGSYEQYF,TGTGCCAGCAGCTTGGGGGCTAGCGGTTCCTACGAGCAGTACTTC
TRBJ2-7,TRBD2,TRBV6-5,.,CASSPRGGLPYEQYF,TGTGCCAGCAGTCCCCGCGGGGGGCTTCCCTACGAGCAGTACTTC
TRBJ1-1,.,TRBV19,.,CASSIRGSGILNTEAFF,TGTGCCAGTAGTATACGAGGAAGCGGGATCCTCAACACTGAAGCTTTCTTT
TRBJ2-1,.,TRBV7-6,.,CASSSSRGVNFNNEQFF,TGTGCCAGCAGCTCCTCGAGGGGAGTAAATTTCAACAATGAGCAGTTCTTC
TRBJ2-1,TRBD1,TRBV7-2,.,CASSPPGQGPYNEQFF,TGTGCCAGCAGCCCTCCCGGACAGGGCCCCTACAATGAGCAGTTCTTC
TRBJ2-2,TRBD2,TRBV5-1,.,CASSPGLAGGTGELFF,TGCGCCAGCAGCCCGGGACTAGCGGGTGGTACCGGGGAGCTGTTTTTT
TRBJ1-2,.,TRBV28,.,CASSLGQYGYTF,TGTGCCAGCAGTTTAGGACAGTATGGCTACACCTTC
TRBJ1-5,.,TRBV6-1,.,CASSEGGSGRQPQHF,TGTGCCAGCAGTGAAGGGGGGTCAGGGCGACAGCCCCAGCATTTT
TRBJ2-2,TRBD1,TRBV11-3,once,CASSLGDRAITGELFF,TGTGCCAGCAGCTTAGGGGACAGGGCCATCACCGGGGAGCTGTTTTTT
TRBJ2-5,.,TRBV7-2,.,CASSLMSDSQETQYF,TGTGCCAGCAGCTTAATGAGTGACTCCCAAGAGACCCAGTACTTC
TRBJ1-6,.,TRBV12-3/TRBV12-4,.,CASSLRAGSRTYF,TGTGCCAGCAGTTTAAGGGCTGGCAGCCGGACCTACTTT
TRBJ1-4,.,TRBV19,few,CASSIIPTNEKLFF,TGTGCCAGTAGTATTATCCCAACTAATGAAAAACTGTTTTTT